The rows below give T cell receptor beta chains drawn from one sample of a study of OX40 agonist ivuxolimab in advanced cancers. The table came from immunoSEQ multiplex PCR; TCRdb's copy has only in-frame clones and leaves some out. Of 79,000 or so clones listed, under 95% are singletons. Sequenced material: CD4+ or CD8+ T cells sorted from blood, taken in a trial of the OX40 agonist ivuxolimab. These receptors originate from an adult with an advanced solid tumor such as melanoma, head and neck, liver or kidney cancer. CDR3s leave out the opening cysteine and the closing phenylalanine or tryptophan. A D gene is named only where the DNA matches it firmly.

d_call v_call cdr3_aa
TRBD2 TRBV18 ASSHGLAGGEQY
- TRBV5-4 ASSLRDRNTYEQY
TRBD1 TRBV28 ASSWAGTVDNYGYT
TRBD1 TRBV5-8 ASTLGSGGQPQH
TRBD1 TRBV28 ASRDRGGWYGYT
TRBD2 TRBV6-5 ASAGKAGPSYEQY
- TRBV11-1 ASWALWGIEPQH
- TRBV4-1 ASSLGVSGSNSGANVLT
- TRBV28 ASSIQGLGSNQPQH
- TRBV6-5 ASSRLGTRGNTIY